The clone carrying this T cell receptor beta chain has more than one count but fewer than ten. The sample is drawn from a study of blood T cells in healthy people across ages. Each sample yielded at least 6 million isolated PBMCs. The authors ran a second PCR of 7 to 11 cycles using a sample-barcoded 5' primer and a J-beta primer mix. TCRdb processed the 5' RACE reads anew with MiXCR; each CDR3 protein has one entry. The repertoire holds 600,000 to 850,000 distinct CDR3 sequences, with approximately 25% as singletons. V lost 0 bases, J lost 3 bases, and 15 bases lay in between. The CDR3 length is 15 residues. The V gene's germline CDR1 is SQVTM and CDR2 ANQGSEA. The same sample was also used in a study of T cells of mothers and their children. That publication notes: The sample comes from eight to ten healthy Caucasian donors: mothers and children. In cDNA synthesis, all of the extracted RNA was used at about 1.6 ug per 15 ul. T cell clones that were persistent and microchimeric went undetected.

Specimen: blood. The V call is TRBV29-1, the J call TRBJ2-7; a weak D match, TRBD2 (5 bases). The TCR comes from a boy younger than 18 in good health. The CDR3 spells CSVEDLRAESYEQYF. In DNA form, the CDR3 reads TGCAGCGTTGAAGATCTTAGAGCGGAGAGCTACGAGCAGTACTTC.